The 20 T cell receptor beta chains reported below all come from one sample, sequenced in a study of tumour-infiltrating T cells in Burkitt lymphoma. The data were produced by immunoSEQ multiplex PCR, yet TCRdb's version contains in-frame clones alone and is incomplete. The table records around 50,000 clones, roughly 31% of them present only once. The sequencing sample was made of tumor tissue. Receptors originate from a human donor with Burkitt lymphoma.

The chain has TRBV30 and TRBJ2-1; TRBD1 matches 7 bases. The CDR3 has 16 residues. V gave up 8 bases and J gave up 3 bases; unmatched junction bases: 16. Germline-derived CDR1 and CDR2 are GTSNPN and SVGIG (reference sequence). The CDR3 region is CALGRGTGAFYNEQFF. The CDR3 nucleotides read TGTGCCCTCGGACGGGGCACAGGGGCTTTCTACAATGAGCAGTTCTTC.

The chain combines TRBV7-2 with TRBJ2-5, with 9 bases that match TRBD1. The CDR3 covers 15 residues. Trimming removed 5 bases from V and 5 bases from J; junction bases left unmatched: 9. Germline CDR1 is SGHTA and CDR2 is FQGNSA. CDR3 sequence: CASSPRTGASETQYF. CDR3 nucleotide sequence: TGTGCCAGCAGCCCACGGACAGGGGCGAGTGAGACCCAGTACTTC.

The chain has TRBV21-1 and TRBJ1-6. TRBV21-1 is annotated as a pseudogene. The CDR3 has 18 residues. The CDR3 sequence is CASSKSPQRRRRNSPLHF. The CDR3 DNA reads TGTGCCAGCAGCAAATCCCCCCAGAGGAGACGTAGAAATTCACCCCTCCACTTT.

This clone has a handful of counts. V gene TRBV5-1 combines with J gene TRBJ1-2; 7 bases align to TRBD1. CDR1 is SGHRS, CDR2 YFSETQ, per germline. V was pared by 4 bases and J by 4 bases, with 10 bases of the junction left unmatched. This CDR3 has 15 residues. The CDR3 spells CASSRGTVDGYGYTF. In DNA form, the CDR3 reads TGCGCCAGCAGCAGGGGGACAGTCGACGGCTATGGCTACACCTTC.

This clone was counted a few times. The chain combines TRBV29-1 with TRBJ2-1; TRBD2 might be the D (5 bases). V lost 8 bases, J lost 0 bases, and 11 bases lay in between. The CDR3 has 13 residues. The germline CDR1 and CDR2 sequences are SQVTM and ANQGSEA. The CDR3, as DNA: TGCAGCTCAGGAGGCTACTCCTACAATGAGCAGTTCTTC. It translates to CSSGGYSYNEQFF.

Only a few counts were recorded for this clone. The chain is built from TRBV5-4 and TRBJ1-4; 9 positions agree with TRBD1. The CDR3 covers 14 residues. Germline CDR1 and CDR2: SGHNT and YYREEE (reference sequence). The J segment lost 7 bases and the V segment lost 3 bases, leaving 4 bases of the junction unmatched. The CDR3 region is CASSSGQGIEKLFF. CDR3 sequence (DNA): TGTGCCAGCAGCTCCGGACAGGGGATTGAAAAACTGTTTTTT.

This clone came up once. V is TRBV7-6 and J is TRBJ2-5; TRBD2 is a possible D gene (6 bases). V lost 0 bases and J lost 4, with 12 bases in between. Germline V gives CDR1 SGHVS, CDR2 FNYEAQ. The CDR3 is 15 residues long. The CDR3 DNA is TGTGCCAGCAGCTTAGCGGGGGGTACTAGAGAGACCCAGTACTTC. Protein product: CASSLAGGTRETQYF.

The rearrangement links TRBV7-3 to TRBJ2-7, with D perhaps assigned TRBD1 or TRBD2 (6 bases each). Trimming removed 1 base from V and 5 bases from J, with 18 bases in between. Germline CDR1 SGHTA, CDR2 FQGTGA. This CDR3 comprises 16 residues. CDR3 protein: CASSLNGGAGFHEQYF. CDR3 nucleotides: TGTGCCAGCAGCTTAAACGGGGGCGCAGGGTTCCACGAGCAGTACTTC.

This clone occurred a few times. V and J are TRBV5-1 and TRBJ1-4; TRBD1 matches 7 bases. Per germline, CDR1 SGHRS and CDR2 YFSETQ. J was trimmed by 8 bases and V by 0 bases; bases with no gene match: 22. This CDR3 has 20 amino acids. The CDR3 protein is CASSLALRPAPDRSEEKLFF. In nucleotides, the CDR3 is TGCGCCAGCAGCTTGGCTTTGCGGCCAGCCCCGGACAGGTCAGAGGAAAAACTGTTTTTT.

This clone is a singleton in its sample. The CDR3 loop reads CASSLQGMNTEAFF. CDR3 DNA sequence: TGTGCCAGCAGCTTACAGGGCATGAACACTGAAGCTTTCTTT. The chain recombines TRBV11-2 with TRBJ1-1, with D possibly TRBD1 on 5 matching bases. This CDR3 region has 14 residues. Per the germline V gene, CDR1 is SGHAT and CDR2 is FQNNGV. Trimming removed 2 bases at V and 0 bases at J, with 7 bases between.

The chain is built from TRBV9 and TRBJ2-3, with D perhaps TRBD1 (6 bases). Per the germline V gene, CDR1 is SGDLS and CDR2 is YYNGEE. The CDR3 consists of 17 residues. V was shortened by 0 bases and J by 6 bases, with 20 bases between the two germline ends. DNA of the CDR3: TGTGCCAGCAGCGTAGGGGTGGCGCAGGGGATGACGGATACGCAGTATTTT. Its translation is CASSVGVAQGMTDTQYF.

This clone was found a few times. J is TRBJ1-6 and V is TRBV7-2; D is unresolved. Germline V CDR1 and CDR2: SGHTA, FQGNSA. This CDR3 is built from 15 residues. Trimming took 5 bases from V and 7 from J, leaving 15 bases between them. CDR3 bases: TGTGCCAGCAGCGCCCAGAGATCTCGGAATTCACCCCTCCACTTT. Translating gives CASSAQRSRNSPLHF.

This clone was picked up a small number of times. The chain links TRBV4-3 to TRBJ2-1; no firm D call. Germline assignment: CDR1 LGHNA and CDR2 YSLEER. V lost 1 base, J lost 10 bases, and 14 bases lay in between. The CDR3 length is 14 residues. The CDR3 is CASSQVTLGREQFF. The CDR3 region has the DNA TGCGCCAGCAGCCAAGTGACCCTCGGACGCGAGCAGTTCTTC.

The chain recombines TRBV4-1 with TRBJ1-1; D gene unclear. The germline V gene has CDR1 MGHRA and CDR2 YSYEKL. V was pared by 2 bases and J by 0 bases, with 10 bases between. The CDR3 length is 15 residues. DNA for the CDR3: TGCGCCAGCAGCCAACACTCCGGACTGAACACTGAAGCTTTCTTT. Its protein product is CASSQHSGLNTEAFF.

This chain connects TRBV29-1 to TRBJ2-5; 11 positions agree with TRBD1. The CDR3 extends over 14 amino acids. The germline gives CDR1 SQVTM, CDR2 ANQGSEA. V shed 7 bases and J 7 bases; nucleotides not matched to a gene: 11. The CDR3 reads CSAALRDRGGTQYF. CDR3 nucleotide sequence: TGCAGCGCCGCCCTCCGGGACAGGGGGGGGACCCAGTACTTC.

The CDR3 spells CASSRPGAQETQYF. The DNA of the CDR3 is TGTGCCAGCAGCCGACCCGGGGCCCAAGAGACCCAGTACTTC. V gene TRBV5-4 combines with J gene TRBJ2-5; D may be TRBD1 or TRBD2 (5 bases each). CDR3 size: 14 residues. Looked up from germline, CDR1 is SGHNT and CDR2 is YYREEE (reference sequence). V was cut by 4 bases and J by 1 base, with 11 bases left in between.

The chain couples TRBV6-1 to TRBJ1-4; TRBD1 agrees at 7 bases. V was clipped by 4 bases and J by 3 bases; unmatched bases: 11. The CDR3 covers 17 residues. CDR1 and CDR2 (germline): MNHNS, SASEGT. The CDR3 spells CASSGTGPRRANEKLFF. For the CDR3, the DNA is TGTGCCAGCAGTGGGACAGGTCCCCGTAGGGCTAATGAAAAACTGTTTTTT.

The rearrangement links TRBV19 to TRBJ1-5; tentatively, D is TRBD1 (6 bases). CDR1 is LNHDA, CDR2 SQIVND, per germline (reference sequence). The CDR3 length is 15 residues. Trimming cost V 3 bases and J 0 bases, with 9 bases left between them. CDR3 coding DNA: TGTGCCAGTAGTATGAGGACAGATAGCAATCAGCCCCAGCATTTT. Amino acids: CASSMRTDSNQPQHF. Full variable domain (remainder filled in from reference TRBV19 and TRBJ1-5): DGGITQSPKYLFRKEGQNVTLSCEQNLNHDAMYWYRQDPGQGLRLIYYSQIVNDFQKGDIAEGYSVSREKKESFPLTVTSAQKNPTAFYLCASSMRTDSNQPQHFGDGTRLSIL.

The chain joins TRBV28 to TRBJ2-7; D gene ambiguous. In germline, CDR1 is MDHEN, CDR2 SYDVKM. V was pared by 6 bases and J by 3 bases, with 9 bases between. This CDR3 region has 12 residues. This CDR3 is CASSWGDYEQYF. For the CDR3, the DNA is TGTGCCAGCAGCTGGGGTGACTACGAGCAGTACTTC.

This clone was picked up a small number of times. The J gene is TRBJ2-5, the V gene TRBV18, with a weak D call TRBD2 (5 bases). CDR1 is KGHSH and CDR2 is LQKENI in the germline V gene. This CDR3 comprises 18 residues. V gave up 4 bases and J gave up 1 base, with 22 bases separating them. Here the CDR3 reads CASSRRTWQEAPQETQYF. The CDR3, as DNA: TGTGCCAGCTCACGACGAACATGGCAGGAGGCACCCCAAGAGACCCAGTACTTC.